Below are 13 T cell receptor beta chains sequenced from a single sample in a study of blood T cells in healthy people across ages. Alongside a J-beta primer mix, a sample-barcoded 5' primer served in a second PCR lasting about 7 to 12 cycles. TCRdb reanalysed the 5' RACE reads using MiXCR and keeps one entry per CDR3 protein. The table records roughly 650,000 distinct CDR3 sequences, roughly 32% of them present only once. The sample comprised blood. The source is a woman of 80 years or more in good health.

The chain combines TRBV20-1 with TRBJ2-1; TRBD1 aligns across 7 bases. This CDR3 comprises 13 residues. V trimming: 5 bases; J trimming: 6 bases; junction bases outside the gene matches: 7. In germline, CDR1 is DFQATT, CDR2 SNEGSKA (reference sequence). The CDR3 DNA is TGCAGTGCTGTCCGACAGGGACCCAATGAGCAGTTCTTC. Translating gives CSAVRQGPNEQFF.

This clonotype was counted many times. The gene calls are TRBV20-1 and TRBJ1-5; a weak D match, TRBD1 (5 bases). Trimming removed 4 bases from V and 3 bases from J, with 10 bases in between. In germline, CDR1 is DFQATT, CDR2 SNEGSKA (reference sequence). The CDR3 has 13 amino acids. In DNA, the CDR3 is TGCAGTGCTAAGGGACTGCACAATCAGCCCCAGCATTTT. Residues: CSAKGLHNQPQHF.

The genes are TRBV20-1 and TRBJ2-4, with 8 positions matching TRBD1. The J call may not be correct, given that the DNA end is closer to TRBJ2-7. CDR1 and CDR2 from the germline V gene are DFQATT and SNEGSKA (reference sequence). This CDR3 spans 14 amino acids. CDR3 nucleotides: TGCAGTGCTAGAGATGACAGGGGAGTTTACGAGCAGTACTTC. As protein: CSARDDRGVYEQYF.

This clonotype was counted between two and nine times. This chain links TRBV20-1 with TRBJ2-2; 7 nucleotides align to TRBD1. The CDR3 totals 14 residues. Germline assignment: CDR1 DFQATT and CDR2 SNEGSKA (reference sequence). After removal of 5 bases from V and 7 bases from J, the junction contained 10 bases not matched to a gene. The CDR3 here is CSAQDRTRVGELFF. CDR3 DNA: TGCAGTGCTCAGGACAGGACGAGGGTCGGGGAGCTGTTTTTT.

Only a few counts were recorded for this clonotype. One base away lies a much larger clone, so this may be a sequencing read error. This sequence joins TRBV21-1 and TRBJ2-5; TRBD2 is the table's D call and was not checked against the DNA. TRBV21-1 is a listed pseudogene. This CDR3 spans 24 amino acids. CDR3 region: CASSKAHYFFPSGGVIATYNEQYF. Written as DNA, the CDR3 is TGTGCCAGCAGCAAAGCGCACTATTTTTTTCCTAGCGGGGGGGTTATTGCCACCTACAATGAGCAGTACTTC.

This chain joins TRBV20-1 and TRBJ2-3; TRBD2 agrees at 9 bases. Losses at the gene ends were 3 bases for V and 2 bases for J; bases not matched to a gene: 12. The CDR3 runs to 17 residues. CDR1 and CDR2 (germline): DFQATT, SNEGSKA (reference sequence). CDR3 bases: TGCAGTGCTAGTCCACCTAGCGGGACCGGTTACACAGATACGCAGTATTTT. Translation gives CSASPPSGTGYTDTQYF.

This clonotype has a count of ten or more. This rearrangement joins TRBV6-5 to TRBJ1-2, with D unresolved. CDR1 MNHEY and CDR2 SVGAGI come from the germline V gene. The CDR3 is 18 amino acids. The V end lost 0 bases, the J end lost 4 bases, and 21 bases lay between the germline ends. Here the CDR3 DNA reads TGTGCCAGCAGTTACTCCTCGACGAGTACCGGGCCGACCTATGGCTACACCTTC. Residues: CASSYSSTSTGPTYGYTF.

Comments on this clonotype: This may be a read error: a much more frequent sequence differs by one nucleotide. CDR3 coding DNA: TGTGCCAGCAGTGGACGATCCCGGATAGGAGCGTACTTC. It encodes CASSGRSRIGAYF. V gene TRBV6-1 combines with J gene TRBJ2-5; D gene ambiguous. Germline V gives CDR1 MNHNS, CDR2 SASEGT. Trimming took 4 bases from V and 13 from J, leaving 19 bases between them. CDR3 length equals 13 residues.

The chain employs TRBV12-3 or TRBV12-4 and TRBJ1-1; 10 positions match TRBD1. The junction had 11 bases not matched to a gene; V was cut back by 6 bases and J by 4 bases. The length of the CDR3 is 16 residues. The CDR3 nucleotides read TGTGCCAGCAGGCCCGAGGGGACAGGGGAATCCACTGAAGCTTTCTTT. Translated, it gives CASRPEGTGESTEAFF.

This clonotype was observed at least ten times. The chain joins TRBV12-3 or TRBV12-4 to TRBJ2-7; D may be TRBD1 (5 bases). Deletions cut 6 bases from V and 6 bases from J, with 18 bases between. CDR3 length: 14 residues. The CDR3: CASSYPIQDPEQYF. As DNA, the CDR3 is TGTGCCAGCAGCTACCCCATACAGGACCCCGAGCAGTACTTC.

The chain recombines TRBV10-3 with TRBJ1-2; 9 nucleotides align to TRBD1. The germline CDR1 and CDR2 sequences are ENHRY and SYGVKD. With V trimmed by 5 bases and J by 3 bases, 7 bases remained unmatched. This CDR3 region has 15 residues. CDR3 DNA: TGTGCCATCAGTCAACAGGGGGCGAGAGACTATGGCTACACCTTC. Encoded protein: CAISQQGARDYGYTF.

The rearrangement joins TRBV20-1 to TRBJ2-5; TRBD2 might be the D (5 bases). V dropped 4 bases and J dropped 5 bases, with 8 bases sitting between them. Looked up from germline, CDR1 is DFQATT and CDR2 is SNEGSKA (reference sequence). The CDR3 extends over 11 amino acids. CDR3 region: CSATSQETQYF. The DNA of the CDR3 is TGCAGTGCTACTAGCCAGGAGACCCAGTACTTC.

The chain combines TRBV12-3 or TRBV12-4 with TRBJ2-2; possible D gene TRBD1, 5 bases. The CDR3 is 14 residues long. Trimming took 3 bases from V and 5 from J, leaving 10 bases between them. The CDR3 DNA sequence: TGTGCCAGCAGTTTTAGGGGTTTTACCGGGGAGCTGTTTTTT. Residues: CASSFRGFTGELFF.